This is a list of T cell receptor beta chains from one sample in a study of T cell responses to AZD1222 COVID-19 vaccine. The protocol was immunoSEQ multiplex PCR, while the TCRdb copy is restricted to in-frame clones and leaves out a portion. The sample lists about 140,000 clones; 90% to 95% were seen once. This specimen was peripheral blood, taken 28 days after the second AZD1222 dose. The receptor source for this set is an adult who received the AZD1222 COVID-19 vaccine. CDR3s include the opening cysteine and the closing phenylalanine or tryptophan. A D gene is named only where the DNA matches it firmly. Clone size is shown for a subset of rows, as once, few, many or a class of expanded clone.

v_call: TRBV11-2
d_call: .
j_call: TRBJ1-2
clone_size: .
cdr3_nt: TGTGCCAGCAGCTTGGTCCTCGACAGCCTCTATGGCTACACCTTC
cdr3_aa: CASSLVLDSLYGYTF

v_call: TRBV18
d_call: .
j_call: TRBJ1-1
clone_size: .
cdr3_nt: TGTGCCAGCTCCCGAGACAGAGCCACTGAAGCTTTCTTT
cdr3_aa: CASSRDRATEAFF

v_call: TRBV5-6
d_call: .
j_call: TRBJ2-2
clone_size: .
cdr3_nt: TGTGCCAGCAGCTTGTTCTCAGCCACCGGGGAGCTGTTTTTT
cdr3_aa: CASSLFSATGELFF

v_call: TRBV5-1
d_call: .
j_call: TRBJ1-5
clone_size: .
cdr3_nt: TGCGCCAGCAGCTTCTATGGAGATCAGCCCCAGCATTTT
cdr3_aa: CASSFYGDQPQHF

v_call: TRBV11-3
d_call: .
j_call: TRBJ1-1
clone_size: .
cdr3_nt: TGTGCCAGCAGCTCGAGCGGAGAATTGAACACTGAAGCTTTCTTT
cdr3_aa: CASSSSGELNTEAFF

v_call: TRBV20-1
d_call: .
j_call: TRBJ2-2
clone_size: .
cdr3_nt: TGCAGTGCTAGTCGGCCAGGGGGGTCCGGGGAGCTGTTTTTT
cdr3_aa: CSASRPGGSGELFF

v_call: TRBV7-2
d_call: .
j_call: TRBJ1-1
clone_size: .
cdr3_nt: TGTGCCAGCAGCTTGACAGGTCTTACTGAAGCTTTCTTT
cdr3_aa: CASSLTGLTEAFF

v_call: TRBV6-5
d_call: TRBD1
j_call: TRBJ1-2
clone_size: .
cdr3_nt: TGTGCCAGCAGTCGGCCAGGGGGCCTCTATGGCTACACCTTC
cdr3_aa: CASSRPGGLYGYTF

v_call: TRBV12-3/TRBV12-4
d_call: .
j_call: TRBJ2-7
clone_size: .
cdr3_nt: TGTGCCAGCAGTTTGGATGTTTACGAGCAGTACTTC
cdr3_aa: CASSLDVYEQYF

v_call: TRBV11-2
d_call: TRBD2
j_call: TRBJ2-5
clone_size: .
cdr3_nt: TGTGCCAGCAGCTGGGGACTAGCGGGCGTGGAGACCCAGTACTTC
cdr3_aa: CASSWGLAGVETQYF

v_call: TRBV5-1
d_call: TRBD2
j_call: TRBJ2-3
clone_size: once
cdr3_nt: TGCGCCAGCAGCATAGGGACTAGCGGGGGTACAGATACGCAGTATTTT
cdr3_aa: CASSIGTSGGTDTQYF

v_call: TRBV5-1
d_call: .
j_call: TRBJ1-1
clone_size: once
cdr3_nt: TGCGCCAGCAGCTTGGAGGTGTCAGGGAAGACTGAAGCTTTCTTT
cdr3_aa: CASSLEVSGKTEAFF

v_call: TRBV7-3
d_call: TRBD1
j_call: TRBJ2-7
clone_size: .
cdr3_nt: TGTGCCAGCAGCTTAAGACAGGGATTATCCTACGAGCAGTACTTC
cdr3_aa: CASSLRQGLSYEQYF

v_call: TRBV11-2
d_call: .
j_call: TRBJ1-6
clone_size: .
cdr3_nt: TGTGCCAGCAGCTTATCCGTCGTGGGTTCACCCCTCCACTTT
cdr3_aa: CASSLSVVGSPLHF

v_call: TRBV18
d_call: .
j_call: TRBJ1-1
clone_size: once
cdr3_nt: TGTGCCAGCTCACCACCGCCAGACTTACAGGGAGGGAACACTGAAGCTTTCTTT
cdr3_aa: CASSPPPDLQGGNTEAFF

v_call: TRBV6-4
d_call: TRBD1
j_call: TRBJ1-2
clone_size: .
cdr3_nt: TGTGCCAGCAGGCCCGGACAGGCCTATGGCTACACCTTC
cdr3_aa: CASRPGQAYGYTF

v_call: TRBV3-1/TRBV3-2
d_call: .
j_call: TRBJ1-2
clone_size: .
cdr3_nt: TGTGCCAGCAGCCAAGGGGCCAGGCCAAACTATGGCTACACCTTC
cdr3_aa: CASSQGARPNYGYTF

v_call: TRBV2
d_call: .
j_call: TRBJ1-3
clone_size: .
cdr3_nt: TGTGCCAGCAGTAACATCAACTCTGGAAACACCATATATTTT
cdr3_aa: CASSNINSGNTIYF

v_call: TRBV7-3
d_call: .
j_call: TRBJ1-1
clone_size: .
cdr3_nt: TGTGCCAGCGTCGGATCGAACACTGAAGCTTTCTTT
cdr3_aa: CASVGSNTEAFF

v_call: TRBV4-2
d_call: .
j_call: TRBJ2-3
clone_size: .
cdr3_nt: TGTGCCAGCAGCCAGTGGGCGGGTCAAACAGATACGCAGTATTTT
cdr3_aa: CASSQWAGQTDTQYF

v_call: TRBV4-1
d_call: TRBD1
j_call: TRBJ1-2
clone_size: few
cdr3_nt: TGCGCCAGCAGACGGACAGGGAGCATCGATGGCTACACCTTC
cdr3_aa: CASRRTGSIDGYTF

v_call: TRBV6-5
d_call: .
j_call: TRBJ2-5
clone_size: .
cdr3_nt: TGTGCCAGCAGCACGACGGGTATAGGGGAGACCCAGTACTTC
cdr3_aa: CASSTTGIGETQYF

v_call: TRBV7-2
d_call: .
j_call: TRBJ1-1
clone_size: .
cdr3_nt: TGTGCCAGCAGCTTAATCGGGTCCACTGAAGCTTTCTTT
cdr3_aa: CASSLIGSTEAFF

v_call: TRBV11-2
d_call: .
j_call: TRBJ2-5
clone_size: .
cdr3_nt: TGTGCCAGCAGCTCGAACCAAGAGACCCAGTACTTC
cdr3_aa: CASSSNQETQYF

v_call: TRBV7-2
d_call: .
j_call: TRBJ1-5
clone_size: .
cdr3_nt: TGTGCCAGCAGCTTAATAGGGGGTAGACAGCCCCAGCATTTT
cdr3_aa: CASSLIGGRQPQHF

v_call: TRBV28
d_call: .
j_call: TRBJ1-4
clone_size: .
cdr3_nt: TGTGCCAGCAGTTCACCCCTACAGGGCGCTAATGAAAAACTGTTTTTT
cdr3_aa: CASSSPLQGANEKLFF

v_call: TRBV19
d_call: .
j_call: TRBJ1-2
clone_size: .
cdr3_nt: TGTGCCAGTAGTCCACACACCCGGGGGAAGTATGGCTACACCTTC
cdr3_aa: CASSPHTRGKYGYTF

v_call: TRBV30
d_call: .
j_call: TRBJ1-5
clone_size: .
cdr3_nt: TGTGCCTGGAGTGTCCACAGGGTGATGGATCAGCCCCAGCATTTT
cdr3_aa: CAWSVHRVMDQPQHF